These T cell receptor beta chains were read from a single sample in a study of chemoradiotherapy in HPV16-positive cancers. Using immunoSEQ multiplex PCR, the repertoire was profiled, and TCRdb retains in-frame clones only, with some absent. The sample carries approximately 20,000 clones, about 90% recorded once. Material: blood, obtained from a patient who underwent chemoradiotherapy. Receptors originate from a human donor with HPV-associated anogenital cancer. Each CDR3 is given with its conserved first and last residue. D genes are given only for firm matches. Clone size is stated in some rows and not others, as once, few, many or a class when expanded.

DNA	CDR3	D	V	J	size
TGTGCCAGCAGCGCCTGGGGGCGCACAGATACGCAGTATTTT	CASSAWGRTDTQYF	NA	TRBV9	TRBJ2-3	NA
TGCAGCGGGGACAGGGCAGACAATGAGCAGTTCTTC	CSGDRADNEQFF	TRBD1	TRBV29-1	TRBJ2-1	NA
TGCGCCAGTAGGAACTTACAGGGGCCGGGTTCACCCCTCCACTTT	CASRNLQGPGSPLHF	TRBD1	TRBV5-1	TRBJ1-6	NA
TGTGCCAGCAAGGACGACTATGGTAATACGCAGTATTTT	CASKDDYGNTQYF	NA	TRBV6-5	TRBJ2-3	NA
TGTGCCAGTAGTATCCGGGGGACTCCCGAAGCTTTCTTT	CASSIRGTPEAFF	NA	TRBV19	TRBJ1-1	NA
TGTGCCAGCACTCCAGGGATGGCTAATGAAAAACTGTTTTTT	CASTPGMANEKLFF	NA	TRBV6-1	TRBJ1-4	NA
TGCGCCAGCAGTATACGGGACGCCACTGAAGCTTTCTTT	CASSIRDATEAFF	NA	TRBV5-1	TRBJ1-1	NA
TGTGCCAGCATCCCGGACGGGAACACTGAAGCTTTCTTT	CASIPDGNTEAFF	NA	TRBV2	TRBJ1-1	NA
TGTGCCAGCAGAGCGTTTGGGATGAAATTCTACGAGCAGTACTTC	CASRAFGMKFYEQYF	NA	TRBV5-4	TRBJ2-7	NA
TGTGCCAGCAGCTTGGGCAGGGGCAGATCTGGCGAGCAGTACTTC	CASSLGRGRSGEQYF	NA	TRBV5-6	TRBJ2-7	NA
TGTGCCAGCAGTGCCACCCTCAACACTGAAGCTTTCTTT	CASSATLNTEAFF	NA	TRBV6-4	TRBJ1-1	once
TGTGCCAGCTCACCACAGGGGAGGAGGTCTGATGAAGCTTTCTTT	CASSPQGRRSDEAFF	NA	TRBV18	TRBJ1-1	NA
TGTGCCAGCAGCTTACCTGGATATGGAAACACCATATATTTT	CASSLPGYGNTIYF	NA	TRBV11-2	TRBJ1-3	once
TGCAGCGTTGATGCCCCCGGGTTGTTTGGGGCCGGCTATGGCTACACCTTC	CSVDAPGLFGAGYGYTF	NA	TRBV29-1	TRBJ1-2	NA
TGTGCCAGCAGTTTGTTCGGGACAGCTAATGAAAAACTGTTTTTT	CASSLFGTANEKLFF	TRBD1	TRBV5-4	TRBJ1-4	NA
TGTGCCAGTAGTATTGAACTAGAAAGCACAGATACGCAGTATTTT	CASSIELESTDTQYF	NA	TRBV19	TRBJ2-3	NA
TGTGCCTGGAGTGTTGGTCAGGGTGGTAATTCACCCCTCCACTTT	CAWSVGQGGNSPLHF	NA	TRBV30	TRBJ1-6	NA
TGTGCCAGCAGCCAAGAATTAGCGAGTGCTAGCTCCTACAATGAGCAGTTCTTC	CASSQELASASSYNEQFF	NA	TRBV4-2	TRBJ2-1	NA
TGCGCCATCAGGCTTCGAGCAGGTAGCACAGATACGCAGTATTTT	CAIRLRAGSTDTQYF	NA	TRBV5-1	TRBJ2-3	once
TGTGCCATCAGTGAGGATTCGGTTTATCAGGGGGAGACCCAGTACTTC	CAISEDSVYQGETQYF	NA	TRBV10-3	TRBJ2-5	NA
TGTGCCAGCAGCTTTGGGGGCTCCAGTAGCACAGATACGCAGTATTTT	CASSFGGSSSTDTQYF	NA	TRBV5-4	TRBJ2-3	NA
TGTGCCAGCAGCTTGGCGGGAAAGAACACCGGGGAGCTGTTTTTT	CASSLAGKNTGELFF	NA	TRBV5-4	TRBJ2-2	few
TGTGCCAGCGAAGGACAGGCTAATGAGCAGTTCTTC	CASEGQANEQFF	TRBD1	TRBV6-6	TRBJ2-1	NA
TGTGCCAGTATCACAAGGAGGGGGGGAAAGAACACTGAAGCTTTCTTT	CASITRRGGKNTEAFF	NA	TRBV19	TRBJ1-1	NA
TGCGCCAGCAGCCCGGGACAGGGCTACAACGAGCAGTACTTC	CASSPGQGYNEQYF	TRBD1	TRBV5-1	TRBJ2-7	NA
TGCAGTGCCAGTTCCGACCTTGCGCAGTATTTT	CSASSDLAQYF	NA	TRBV20-1	TRBJ2-3	NA
TGTGCCAGCAGTCGTAGTACCGGGACAGGGGTTGGCTATGGCTACACCTTC	CASSRSTGTGVGYGYTF	TRBD1	TRBV7-9	TRBJ1-2	NA